These T cell receptor beta chains were read from a single sample in a study of Graves' ophthalmopathy and Graves' hyperthyroidism. MiXCR, run by TCRdb on the multiplex PCR reads, gives a single entry per CDR3 protein. There are some 360,000 distinct CDR3 sequences in the sample; about 15% occur only once, and 2.4% lies in the top ten. The specimen sequenced was peripheral blood. The receptors were sampled from an adult woman with stable Graves' hyperthyroidism. CDR3s include the opening cysteine and the closing phenylalanine or tryptophan. A D gene is named only where the DNA matches it firmly. Only part of the rows carry a size: once, few, many, or a class if the clone is expanded.

cdr3_aa: CASAQGAAYEQYF
cdr3_nt: TGTGCCAGCGCACAGGGTGCCGCCTACGAGCAGTACTTC
j_call: TRBJ2-7
clone_size: many
v_call: TRBV2
d_call: NA

cdr3_aa: CASSALALSSYEQYF
cdr3_nt: TGTGCCAGCAGTGCGTTAGCGCTCAGCTCCTACGAGCAGTACTTC
j_call: TRBJ2-7
clone_size: many
v_call: TRBV6-2/TRBV6-3
d_call: NA

cdr3_aa: CASSSDRGYSMNTEAFF
cdr3_nt: TGTGCCAGTAGTTCTGACAGGGGGTACTCCATGAACACTGAAGCTTTCTTT
j_call: TRBJ1-1
clone_size: NA
v_call: TRBV19
d_call: TRBD1

cdr3_aa: CASDLSGANVLTF
cdr3_nt: TGTGCCAGTGATCTATCTGGGGCCAACGTCCTGACTTTC
j_call: TRBJ2-6
clone_size: NA
v_call: TRBV5-5
d_call: NA

cdr3_aa: CASSRSDGRTLVEQYF
cdr3_nt: TGTGCCAGCAGTCGTTCAGACGGAAGGACTCTGGTAGAGCAGTACTTC
j_call: TRBJ2-7
clone_size: NA
v_call: TRBV6-1
d_call: NA

cdr3_aa: CASATGLLLRTSYEQYF
cdr3_nt: TGTGCTAGTGCGACAGGACTTCTCCTGAGGACCTCCTACGAGCAGTACTTC
j_call: TRBJ2-7
clone_size: many
v_call: TRBV12-5
d_call: NA

cdr3_aa: CASSYSGTGDNSPLHF
cdr3_nt: TGTGCCAGCAGTTACTCAGGGACAGGGGATAATTCACCCCTCCACTTT
j_call: TRBJ1-6
clone_size: many
v_call: TRBV6-5
d_call: TRBD1

cdr3_aa: CASRNRGGDNQPQHF
cdr3_nt: TGTGCCAGCAGAAACAGGGGAGGGGACAATCAGCCCCAGCATTTT
j_call: TRBJ1-5
clone_size: many
v_call: TRBV12-3/TRBV12-4
d_call: TRBD1

cdr3_aa: CASSLQVRQGYEQYF
cdr3_nt: TGTGCCAGCAGTTTACAGGTCCGTCAAGGGTACGAGCAGTACTTC
j_call: TRBJ2-7
clone_size: few
v_call: TRBV27
d_call: NA

cdr3_aa: CASSFLNLAAQETQYF
cdr3_nt: TGTGCCAGCAGCTTCCTGAATCTAGCGGCCCAAGAGACCCAGTACTTC
j_call: TRBJ2-5
clone_size: few
v_call: TRBV7-9
d_call: TRBD2

cdr3_aa: CASSSGVKDGYTF
cdr3_nt: TGTGCCAGCAGTTCAGGGGTAAAGGATGGCTACACCTTC
j_call: TRBJ1-2
clone_size: NA
v_call: TRBV12-3/TRBV12-4
d_call: NA

cdr3_aa: CASSQEAGWGNTIYF
cdr3_nt: TGCGCCAGCAGCCAAGAGGCAGGGTGGGGAAACACCATATATTTT
j_call: TRBJ1-3
clone_size: many
v_call: TRBV4-3
d_call: NA